This TCR beta chain stems from a study of cytomegalovirus exposure and HLA in healthy donors. Study-level results: A later look showed TCR association rates differing by HLA locus, highest for DRB1 and lowest for HLA-C.

Trimming took off 2 bases at V and 3 bases at J, with 14 bases between the two ends. The CDR3 runs to 16 residues. Germline lookup yields CDR1 MNHNY and CDR2 SVGAGI (reference sequence). 60 Vbeta and 13 Jbeta primers were used in PCR. Using immunoSEQ multiplex PCR, the repertoire was profiled, and TCRdb retains in-frame clones only, with some absent. This sample has under 150,000 clones, with 84% found just once. To note about this clone: Its antigen is still unknown.

The sequenced sample consisted of PBMCs. The V call is TRBV6-6, the J call TRBJ2-1; a possible D gene is TRBD2 (6 bases). The TCR comes from a boy aged 2 to 9 in good health and CMV-seronegative. CDR3 sequence: CASSYRREGYYNEQFF. The CDR3 DNA reads as TGTGCCAGCAGTTACCGGCGGGAAGGCTACTACAATGAGCAGTTCTTC.